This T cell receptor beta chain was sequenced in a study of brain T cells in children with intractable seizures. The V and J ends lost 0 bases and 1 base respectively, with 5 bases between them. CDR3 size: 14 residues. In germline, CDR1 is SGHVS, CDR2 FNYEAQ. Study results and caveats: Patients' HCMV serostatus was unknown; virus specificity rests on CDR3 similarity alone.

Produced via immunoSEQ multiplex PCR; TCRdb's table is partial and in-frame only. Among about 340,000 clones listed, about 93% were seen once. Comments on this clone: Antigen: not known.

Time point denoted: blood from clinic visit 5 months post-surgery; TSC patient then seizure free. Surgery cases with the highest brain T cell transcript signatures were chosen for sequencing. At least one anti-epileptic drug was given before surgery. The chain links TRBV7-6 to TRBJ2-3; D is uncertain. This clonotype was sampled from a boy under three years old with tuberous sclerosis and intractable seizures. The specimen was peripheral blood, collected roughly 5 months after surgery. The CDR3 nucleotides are TGTGCCAGCAGCTTAGCATGGGGCACAGATACGCAGTATTTT. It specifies CASSLAWGTDTQYF.